The source of this T cell receptor beta chain is a study of CXCR3-negative and CXCR3-positive naive CD8 T cells. Study context: Total TRB output reached about 135 million reads, about 1.5 +/- 0.3 million per library. Whole-study results and caveats: Similarly elevated diversity marked both naive subsets, with memory CD8+ cells showing far lower diversity. Researchers report CXCR3 expression partially decreased after cryopreservation, with fresh PBMCs used in most assays.

Investigators sorted each CD8+ T cell subset in triplicate, taking some 300,000 cells each time. CDR1 is SQVTM, CDR2 ANQGSEA, per germline. This CDR3 contains 18 residues. In preparing the TRB cDNA libraries, 5' RACE with UMI labels was used. Reanalyzing the 5' RACE reads, TCRdb keeps one entry per CDR3 protein, without DNA. The listing records about 40,000 distinct CDR3 sequences. Comments on this clonotype: What it binds is unknown.

The sample consisted of memory CD8+ T cells from blood. The TCR originated in a human donor in good health. Some clones in this sample may be carry-over from other donors' samples. The chain joins TRBV29-1 to TRBJ2-4; TCRdb proposes TRBD2, but this gene call is untestable without DNA. This chain's CDR3 is CSVKGLAGGEGSKNIQYF.